What follows are 20 T cell receptor beta chains derived from one specimen sequenced in a study of T cells in Graves' hyperthyroidism and ophthalmopathy. Amplification of TCR beta CDR3 regions was performed using RNA transcripts as template. During a first-round RT-PCR of the TCR CDR3, the HTBI primer set was used. Via MiXCR, TCRdb re-called the multiplex PCR reads, giving one row per CDR3 protein. The sample yields around 660,000 distinct CDR3 sequences, about 45% seen once. What was sequenced was peripheral blood or thyroid tissue (not recorded which). The receptors stem from an adult man with Graves' disease, either hyperthyroidism or ophthalmopathy (not recorded which).

The chain is built from TRBV6-5 and TRBJ2-7, with 11 nucleotides matching TRBD1. V shed 6 bases and J 6 bases; nucleotides not matched to a gene: 4. The germline V gene encodes CDR1 MNHEY and CDR2 SVGAGI. This CDR3 region has 13 residues. CDR3 protein: CASSKGTGGEQYF. CDR3 bases: TGTGCCAGCAGCAAAGGGACAGGGGGCGAGCAGTACTTC.

This clonotype was observed many times. The V and J genes are TRBV7-9 and TRBJ1-2, with TRBD1 matching 12 bases. The ends lost 4 bases at V and 6 bases at J; junction bases unmatched: 9. CDR3 size: 16 residues. CDR1 is SEHNR, CDR2 FQNEAQ, per germline (reference sequence). The CDR3 is CASSSRDRGRQHGYTF. The CDR3, as DNA: TGTGCCAGCAGCTCTCGGGACAGGGGGCGGCAGCATGGCTACACCTTC.

This clonotype was seen a single time. The junction differs from germline at one of its ends, possibly a read error. This chain links TRBV24-1 with TRBJ1-5; tentatively, D is TRBD1 (5 bases). Looked up from germline, CDR1 is KGHDR and CDR2 is SFDVKD. The CDR3 runs 16 residues. The CDR3 protein is CATSDFRGLGSQPRHF. CDR3 DNA: TGTGCCACCAGTGATTTTAGGGGCTTAGGCAGTCAGCCCCGGCATTTT.

On this clonotype itself: A read error may explain this, as a much larger clone is one base away. This chain links TRBV24-1 with TRBJ2-7; D might be TRBD2 (6 bases). V lost 6 bases and J lost 8, with 13 bases in between. Germline lookup yields CDR1 KGHDR and CDR2 SFDVKD. CDR3 size: 12 residues. This CDR3 is CATSSGSYQQYF. CDR3 nucleotide sequence: TGTGCCACCAGTAGCGGGTCGTACCAGCAGTACTTC.

This clonotype was seen a handful of times. The J gene is TRBJ1-2, the V gene TRBV12-3 or TRBV12-4; D is undetermined. V lost 7 bases to trimming and J lost 4 bases, with 16 bases between them. This CDR3 region has 14 residues. The CDR3 loop is CASTRTASTYGYTF. DNA for the CDR3: TGTGCCAGCACTCGGACGGCCTCGACCTATGGCTACACCTTC.

The CDR3 sequence: CSARALPTEAFF. The CDR3 DNA reads TGCAGTGCTAGAGCCCTCCCTACTGAAGCTTTCTTT. J is TRBJ1-1 and V is TRBV20-1; D remains ambiguous. The CDR3 totals 12 residues. Trimming stripped 1 base from V and 5 bases from J, with 8 bases between. Germline CDR1 and CDR2: DFQATT and SNEGSKA (reference sequence).

The chain has TRBV20-1 and TRBJ2-7, with a tentative D call TRBD2 (6 bases). Germline V lookup: CDR1 DFQATT, CDR2 SNEGSKA (reference sequence). V lost 3 bases, J lost 9 bases, and 9 bases lay in between. The CDR3 sequence is 10 residues long. As DNA, the CDR3 is TGCAGTGCTAGCCCCGGGGGGCAGTACTTC. As protein: CSASPGGQYF.

The V gene is TRBV20-1, the J gene TRBJ2-5; D could derive from TRBD1 or TRBD2 (6 bases each). The CDR3 consists of 16 residues. Germline CDR1 is DFQATT and CDR2 is SNEGSKA (reference sequence). Trimming left V 0 bases short and J 4 bases short, with 18 bases between. This CDR3 reads CSARDGAGGGLETQYF. The CDR3, as DNA: TGCAGTGCTAGAGATGGCGCCGGAGGGGGATTAGAGACCCAGTACTTC.

This chain links TRBV15 with TRBJ1-4, with D perhaps TRBD1 (5 bases). The CDR3 has 13 residues. V gave up 5 bases and J gave up 8 bases, with 12 bases separating them. The germline CDR1 and CDR2 sequences are LNHNV and YYDKDF (reference sequence). CDR3: CATSGGTDEKLFF. Written as DNA, the CDR3 is TGTGCCACCAGCGGGGGTACTGACGAAAAACTGTTTTTT.

The V call is TRBV6-5, the J call TRBJ2-7, with D uncertain. V dropped 7 bases and J dropped 3 bases, with 10 bases sitting between them. Germline loops: CDR1 MNHEY, CDR2 SVGAGI. The CDR3 totals 12 residues. Here the CDR3 DNA reads TGTGCCAGCACCCACGCCGGCTACGAGCAGTACTTC. Its protein is CASTHAGYEQYF.

J is TRBJ1-1 and V is TRBV10-3, with TRBD1 identical over 7 bases. The germline V gene encodes CDR1 ENHRY and CDR2 SYGVKD. Trimming at V came to 8 bases and at J to 0 bases, leaving 9 bases not matched to a gene. This CDR3 contains 15 residues. CDR3 nucleotides: TGTGCCATCCTCCCAGGGGGGAGTTTGAACACTGAAGCTTTCTTT. Translated, it gives CAILPGGSLNTEAFF.

This clonotype was picked up many times. This sequence joins TRBV10-3 and TRBJ1-5; tentative D call: TRBD1 (6 bases). CDR1 is ENHRY, CDR2 SYGVKD, per germline. The CDR3 is made up of 14 amino acids. V was trimmed by 6 bases and J by 3 bases, leaving 12 bases between them. CDR3 bases: TGTGCCATCAGAGGGTGGGGGCCCAATCAGCCCCAGCATTTT. It codes for CAIRGWGPNQPQHF.

This chain connects TRBV20-1 to TRBJ1-5, with 7 positions matching TRBD1. The CDR3 covers 14 residues. Germline V lookup: CDR1 DFQATT, CDR2 SNEGSKA (reference sequence). With 5 bases clipped from V and 7 bases from J, the junction kept 11 bases outside the gene matches. CDR3 amino acids: CSAEGQSGGQPQHF. The CDR3, as DNA: TGCAGTGCTGAGGGACAGTCGGGGGGCCAGCCCCAGCATTTT.

A remark on this clonotype: One junction end does not reproduce the germline sequence, and a read error may be involved. V usage is TRBV11-2 and J usage is TRBJ1-1, with D maybe TRBD1 (5 bases). The CDR3 covers 19 residues. The germline gives CDR1 SGHAT, CDR2 FQNNGV. This CDR3 reads CASSQGEGRLFLTNAEAFF. In nucleotides, the CDR3 is TGCGCCAGCAGCCAAGGGGAGGGGCGGCTGTTCCTGACGAACGCTGAAGCTTTCTTT.

This sequence joins TRBV10-1 and TRBJ2-2; 7 bases line up with TRBD2. J lost 7 bases, V lost 6 bases, and 5 bases had no gene match. This CDR3 region has 13 residues. Germline V gives CDR1 WNHNN, CDR2 SYGVQD (reference sequence). The CDR3 DNA follows: TGCGCCAGCAGAGGACTAGGGGACGGGGAGCTGTTTTTT. Translation gives CASRGLGDGELFF.

CDR3 sequence (DNA): TGCGCCAGCAGCTTGGATTGGGGTGCAACTAATGAAAAACTGTTTTTT. Encoded protein: CASSLDWGATNEKLFF. This chain joins TRBV5-1 and TRBJ1-4; no clear D gene. In germline, CDR1 is SGHRS, CDR2 YFSETQ. V was trimmed by 0 bases and J by 0 bases, leaving 9 bases between them. There are 16 residues in the CDR3.

This clonotype came up a few times. This CDR3 reads CSARWGRGTGELFF. The CDR3 DNA sequence: TGCAGTGCTAGATGGGGGCGGGGCACCGGGGAGCTGTTTTTT. The chain joins TRBV20-1 to TRBJ2-2; D may match TRBD1 or TRBD2 (6 bases each). CDR1 is DFQATT and CDR2 is SNEGSKA in the germline V gene (reference sequence). V dropped 2 bases and J dropped 4 bases, with 11 bases sitting between them. The CDR3 has 14 amino acids.

The V gene is TRBV10-3, the J gene TRBJ2-7, with TRBD1 as a possible D gene (5 bases). This CDR3 is 13 amino acids long. CDR1 and CDR2 from the germline V gene are ENHRY and SYGVKD. Trimming pared 5 bases from V and 1 base from J, leaving 9 bases between. The CDR3 spells CAISPDRSYEQYF. CDR3 bases: TGTGCCATCAGTCCAGACAGATCCTACGAGCAGTACTTC.

The rearrangement links TRBV29-1 to TRBJ2-5; a weak D match, TRBD2 (6 bases). Germline CDR1 and CDR2: SQVTM and ANQGSEA. V was cut by 6 bases and J by 5 bases, with 13 bases left in between. The CDR3 extends over 12 amino acids. The CDR3 bases are TGCAGCGTCCGGAGGGGCCTCGAGACCCAGTACTTC. It yields the protein CSVRRGLETQYF.

In the case of this clonotype: A much more abundant neighbour one base away suggests this may be a read error. J is TRBJ1-1 and V is TRBV15, with D unclear. Germline CDR1 LNHNV, CDR2 YYDKDF (reference sequence). The CDR3 spans 13 residues. Trimming took off 0 bases at V and 5 bases at J, with 7 bases between the two ends. CDR3 coding DNA: TGTGCCACCAGCAGAGATATTGGGACTGAAGCTTTCTTT. This codes for CATSRDIGTEAFF. The full variable domain, rest sourced from reference TRBV15 and TRBJ1-1, is DAMVIQNPRYQVTQFGKPVTLSCSQTLNHNVMYWYQQKSSQAPKLLFHYYDKDFNNEADTPDNFQSRRPNTSFCFLDIRSPGLGDTAMYLCATSRDIGTEAFFGQGTRLTVV.